The 23 T cell receptor beta chains below come from one sample, sequenced in a study of blood T cells in healthy people across ages. It was with a sample-barcoded 5' primer and a J-beta primer mix that a second PCR of roughly 6 to 12 cycles was run. TCRdb re-analysed the 5' RACE reads in MiXCR, keeping a single row per CDR3 protein. This repertoire shows roughly 680,000 distinct CDR3 sequences, about half found once; its top ten account for 25% to 35%. Sequenced: blood. These receptors came from a woman in her fifties or sixties in good health.

The chain has TRBV5-1 and TRBJ1-2; maybe TRBD1 (6 bases). V dropped 2 bases and J dropped 3 bases, with 14 bases sitting between them. The CDR3 is made up of 15 amino acids. Germline assignment: CDR1 SGHRS and CDR2 YFSETQ. The CDR3 DNA follows: TGCGCCAGCAGCTTTGAACAGGGTAGCGACTATGGCTACACCTTC. It specifies CASSFEQGSDYGYTF.

This clonotype was counted ten times or more. This sequence joins TRBV7-2 and TRBJ2-1; tentative D call: TRBD2 (6 bases). The V gene lost 2 bases and the J gene lost 6 bases, with 14 bases spanning the gap. Germline-derived CDR1 and CDR2 are SGHTA and FQGNSA. CDR3 length equals 15 residues. The CDR3 region is CASSLPGAVRNEQFF. The CDR3 DNA sequence: TGTGCCAGCAGCTTACCGGGAGCGGTCCGCAATGAGCAGTTCTTC.

Concerning this clonotype: One junction end disagrees with the germline gene, perhaps due to a read error. The rearrangement links TRBV7-7 to TRBJ2-4, with 9 positions matching TRBD1. The better agreement between TRBJ2-7 and the DNA end casts doubt on the J call. The CDR3 contains 15 residues. Germline CDR1 and CDR2: SSHAT and FNYEAQ (reference sequence). Here the CDR3 DNA reads TGTGCTAGCAGCCCCTCGACAGGGGGTCCCTACGAGCAGTACTTC. This sequence encodes CASSPSTGGPYEQYF.

In its sample, this clonotype was seen a few times. The genes are TRBV12-3 or TRBV12-4 and TRBJ2-1, with TRBD1 matching 9 bases. V gave up 1 base and J gave up 7 bases; unmatched junction bases: 11. CDR3 length equals 17 residues. The CDR3 region has the DNA TGTGCCAGCAGTTTAGGACCGGGACAGGGCGTGAAGAATGAGCAGTTCTTC. Its protein is CASSLGPGQGVKNEQFF.

The V gene is TRBV18, the J gene TRBJ1-2; 7 nucleotides line up with TRBD1. Trimming at V came to 5 bases and at J to 8 bases, leaving 11 bases not matched to a gene. CDR1 and CDR2 from the germline V gene are KGHSH and LQKENI. This CDR3 comprises 14 residues. The CDR3 loop reads CASSSIDREGGYTF. CDR3 nucleotides: TGTGCCAGCTCATCCATTGACAGGGAGGGAGGCTACACCTTC.

The chain has TRBV20-1 and TRBJ2-5; 15 positions agree with TRBD2. From germline, CDR1 is DFQATT and CDR2 SNEGSKA (reference sequence). V lost 6 bases, J lost 1 base, and 3 bases stayed unmatched. This CDR3 is built from 15 residues. CDR3 sequence reads: CSAGLAGGAQETQYF. The CDR3 DNA reads TGCAGTGCCGGACTAGCGGGAGGGGCCCAAGAGACCCAGTACTTC.

The V call is TRBV5-1, the J call TRBJ1-5; the match to TRBD1 covers 9 bases. J gave up 8 bases and V 2 bases, and 5 bases lay outside the gene matches. Germline lookup yields CDR1 SGHRS and CDR2 YFSETQ. CDR3 length: 14 amino acids. DNA for the CDR3: TGCGCCAGCAGCTTTACAGGGGGCGCGGAGCCCCAGCATTTT. As protein: CASSFTGGAEPQHF.

The V and J genes are TRBV7-3 and TRBJ2-3, with D perhaps TRBD2 (6 bases). CDR3 length: 16 residues. Germline-derived CDR1 and CDR2 are SGHTA and FQGTGA. With 4 bases removed from V and 0 bases from J, the gap between germline ends came to 14 bases. CDR3 loop: CASSSSYSGSTDTQYF. In nucleotides, the CDR3 is TGTGCCAGCAGCTCAAGTTATAGCGGTAGCACAGATACGCAGTATTTT.

V gene TRBV9 combines with J gene TRBJ2-1; TRBD2 aligns across 9 bases. The CDR3 loop spans 16 amino acids. Unmatched junction bases numbered 11, after V lost 1 base and J lost 9 bases. Germline CDR1 reads SGDLS; CDR2 reads YYNGEE. The DNA for the CDR3 is TGTGCCAGCAGCGTAAAGGCGGGAGGGCCTTTCAGTGAGCAGTTCTTC. Translating gives CASSVKAGGPFSEQFF. The whole variable domain, filled in from reference TRBV9 and TRBJ2-1, reads DSGVTQTPKHLITATGQRVTLRCSPRSGDLSVYWYQQSLDQGLQFLIQYYNGEERAKGNILERFSAQQFPDLHSELNLSSLELGDSALYFCASSVKAGGPFSEQFFGPGTRLTVL.

The V gene is TRBV28, the J gene TRBJ1-2, with D perhaps matching TRBD1 (6 bases). The CDR3 has 13 residues. V was clipped by 2 bases and J by 7 bases, with 11 bases between them. CDR1 and CDR2 from the germline V gene are MDHEN and SYDVKM. The CDR3 here is CASSLGGVRGYTF. DNA for the CDR3: TGTGCCAGCAGTTTAGGGGGCGTGCGTGGCTACACCTTC.

The V and J genes are TRBV20-1 and TRBJ2-4, with 7 bases matching TRBD1. Trimming cost V 5 bases and J 0 bases; bases outside gene matches: 7. The CDR3 sequence is 15 residues long. CDR1 DFQATT and CDR2 SNEGSKA come from the germline V gene (reference sequence). This chain's CDR3 is CSAPHRGIAKNIQYF. CDR3 nucleotides: TGCAGTGCTCCTCACAGGGGAATAGCCAAAAACATTCAGTACTTC.

The chain is built from TRBV28 and TRBJ2-7; 10 bases map to TRBD2. CDR3 length: 17 residues. The germline V gene encodes CDR1 MDHEN and CDR2 SYDVKM. The junction had 10 bases not matched to a gene; V was cut back by 5 bases and J by 0 bases. The CDR3 sequence: CASSAQGLAESSYEQYF. CDR3 coding DNA: TGTGCCAGCAGTGCTCAAGGACTAGCGGAGAGCTCCTACGAGCAGTACTTC.

The chain joins TRBV7-9 to TRBJ2-5; 8 bases are shared with TRBD1. The CDR3 has 15 residues. Germline lookup yields CDR1 SEHNR and CDR2 FQNEAQ (reference sequence). Losses at the gene ends were 5 bases for V and 11 bases for J; bases not matched to a gene: 16. As DNA, the CDR3 is TGTGCCAGCAGCATCACCTGGACAGGGCAAGCGGAGCAGTACTTC. It codes for CASSITWTGQAEQYF. The full variable domain, with the rest looked up from reference TRBV7-9 and TRBJ2-5, is DTGVSQNPRHKITKRGQNVTFRCDPISEHNRLYWYRQTLGQGPEFLTYFQNEAQLEKSRLLSDRFSAERPKGSFSTLEIQRTEQGDSAMYLCASSITWTGQAEQYFGPGTRLLVL.

This chain uses TRBV4-1 with TRBJ2-7, with D hard to call. This CDR3 is 16 amino acids long. V lost 0 bases and J lost 3, with 15 bases in between. Germline CDR1 is MGHRA and CDR2 is YSYEKL. The CDR3, as DNA: TGCGCCAGCAGCCAAGATCTGCACGGATTGCGCTACGAGCAGTACTTC. This translates into CASSQDLHGLRYEQYF.

The chain links TRBV5-1 to TRBJ2-5, with 7 bases that match TRBD2. Trimming cost V 4 bases and J 11 bases; bases outside gene matches: 17. This CDR3 has 15 amino acids. Germline CDR1 is SGHRS and CDR2 is YFSETQ. The CDR3 loop reads CASSKAGIIQNEQYF. The DNA for the CDR3 is TGCGCCAGCAGCAAAGCGGGGATAATACAGAATGAGCAGTACTTC.

In DNA, the CDR3 is TGCAGTGCTAGACAGGTAAAGTCGGACGAGCAGTACTTC. It is translated as CSARQVKSDEQYF. The rearrangement links TRBV20-1 to TRBJ2-1; D is undetermined. The DNA end is a closer match to TRBJ2-7, so the J assignment may be wrong. The germline gives CDR1 DFQATT, CDR2 SNEGSKA (reference sequence). This CDR3 spans 13 amino acids.

This clonotype turned up a few times. This chain connects TRBV12-3 or TRBV12-4 to TRBJ1-4; D is uncertain. This CDR3 is 14 amino acids long. The V and J ends lost 8 bases and 4 bases respectively, with 14 bases between them. The CDR3 bases are TGTGCCAGCGTGGCAGATAAAAATAATGAAAAACTGTTTTTT. It translates to CASVADKNNEKLFF.

V usage is TRBV20-1 and J usage is TRBJ2-7; TRBD2 matches at 8 bases. The CDR3 is 16 amino acids. In germline, CDR1 is DFQATT, CDR2 SNEGSKA (reference sequence). V was pared by 6 bases and J by 0 bases, with 13 bases of the junction left unmatched. The CDR3 DNA sequence: TGCAGTGCGCGCAGTTCCGGGACTAGAATCTCCTACGAGCAGTACTTC. It codes for CSARSSGTRISYEQYF.

The CDR3 region has the DNA TGCAGTGCTAGTATGGGGACTAGCGGGACGCGGACCCAGTACTTC. Residues: CSASMGTSGTRTQYF. V gene TRBV20-1 combines with J gene TRBJ2-5; 13 nucleotides line up with TRBD2. Trimming took 3 bases from V and 7 from J; bases not matched to a gene: 8. Germline assignment: CDR1 DFQATT and CDR2 SNEGSKA (reference sequence). The CDR3 has 15 residues.

The chain carries TRBV5-1 and TRBJ1-1, with a tentative D call TRBD1 (5 bases). Trimming took off 2 bases at V and 1 base at J, with 9 bases between the two ends. This CDR3 region has 14 residues. Germline V lookup: CDR1 SGHRS, CDR2 YFSETQ. This chain's CDR3 is CASSFGGTNTEAFF. The CDR3 DNA sequence: TGCGCCAGCAGCTTTGGGGGGACGAACACTGAAGCTTTCTTT.

This chain uses TRBV29-1 with TRBJ2-7; D unclear. V dropped 7 bases and J dropped 2 bases, with 18 bases sitting between them. This CDR3 has 14 amino acids. Germline V gene sequence: CDR1 SQVTM, CDR2 ANQGSEA. CDR3 sequence: CSALGWGTPYEQYF. The DNA for the CDR3 is TGCAGCGCCCTGGGGTGGGGAACCCCCTACGAGCAGTACTTC.

The chain joins TRBV9 to TRBJ1-3; a possible D gene is TRBD1 (5 bases). The germline V gene has CDR1 SGDLS and CDR2 YYNGEE. This CDR3 has 16 residues. Between the trimmed V and J ends, which lost 0 bases and 0 bases, there was a span of 10 bases. The DNA for the CDR3 is TGTGCCAGCAGCGTAGAACAGGCGGGCTCTGGAAACACCATATATTTT. Translation gives CASSVEQAGSGNTIYF.

The chain has TRBV20-1 and TRBJ1-5; 7 bases line up with TRBD1. The CDR3 sequence is 15 residues long. V dropped 0 bases and J dropped 0; count of bases not matched to a gene: 2. Germline CDR1 DFQATT, CDR2 SNEGSKA (reference sequence). In nucleotides, the CDR3 is TGCAGTGCTAGAGAAGGGGGCTATAGCAATCAGCCCCAGCATTTT. It translates to CSAREGGYSNQPQHF.